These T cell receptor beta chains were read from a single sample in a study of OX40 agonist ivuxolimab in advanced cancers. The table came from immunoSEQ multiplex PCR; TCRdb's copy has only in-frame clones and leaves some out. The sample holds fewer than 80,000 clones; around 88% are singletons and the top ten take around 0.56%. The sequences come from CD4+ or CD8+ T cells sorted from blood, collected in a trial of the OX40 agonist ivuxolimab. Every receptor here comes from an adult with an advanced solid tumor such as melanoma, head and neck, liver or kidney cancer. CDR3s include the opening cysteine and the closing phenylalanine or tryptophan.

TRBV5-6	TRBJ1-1	CASSSDTNTEAFF
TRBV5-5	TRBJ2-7	CASSLTGTGTYEQYF
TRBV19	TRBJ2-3	CASSPGNRVDTQYF
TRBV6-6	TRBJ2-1	CASKDRSYNEQFF
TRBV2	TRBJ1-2	CASSEGQAATAYGYTF
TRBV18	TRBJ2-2	CASSPPATNTGELFF
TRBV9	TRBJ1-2	CASSVENNYGYTF
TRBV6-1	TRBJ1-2	CASRGTVNYGYTF
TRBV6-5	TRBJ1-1	CATGTGGTEAFF
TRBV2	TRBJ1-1	CASKREMNTEAFF
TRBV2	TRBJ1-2	CASSVSQNYGYTF
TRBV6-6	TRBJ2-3	CASSYRGGGTDTQYF
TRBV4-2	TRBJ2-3	CASSQDQGTTRPDTQYF
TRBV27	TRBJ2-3	CASSLRGRADTQYF
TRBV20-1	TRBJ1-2	CSARTNYGYTF
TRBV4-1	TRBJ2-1	CASSLPTSGGAGEQFF
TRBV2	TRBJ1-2	CASSLGGDRGYTF
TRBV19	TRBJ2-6	CASSIGVANVLTF
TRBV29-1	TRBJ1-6	CSVTRGLGSYNSPLHF
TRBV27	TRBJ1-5	CASSAGQGDQPQHF
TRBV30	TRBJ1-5	CAWSNREDQPQHF
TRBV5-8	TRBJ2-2	CASSLFDYTNTGELFF
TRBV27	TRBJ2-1	CASSMFNEQFF
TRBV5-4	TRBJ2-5	CASSLGRIQETQYF
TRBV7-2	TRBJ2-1	CASSLAGTISEQFF
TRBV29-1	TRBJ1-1	CSVGQMGTEAFF
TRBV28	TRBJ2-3	CASSFSPQGATDTQYF
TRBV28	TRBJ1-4	CASGWDTGSPLFF
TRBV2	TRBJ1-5	CASSEQNSNQPQHF
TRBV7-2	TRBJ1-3	CASRPGFGNTIYF
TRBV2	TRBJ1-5	CASSEGGPGQPQHF
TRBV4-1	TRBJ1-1	CASSQSGGEVNTEAFF
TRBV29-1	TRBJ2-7	CSAAGQAYEQYF
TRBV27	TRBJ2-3	CASSLGTAGIGTDTQYF
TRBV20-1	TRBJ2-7	CSASQGYEQYF
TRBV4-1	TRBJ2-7	CASSQIYSGAGWEQYF
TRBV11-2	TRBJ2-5	CASSFAGETQYF
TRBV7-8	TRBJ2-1	CASSLLPGVGDNEQFF
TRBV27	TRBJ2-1	CASRRIQGNEQFF
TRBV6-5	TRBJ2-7	CASSYWGGQGSEQYF
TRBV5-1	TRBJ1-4	CASSLGQGNNLEKLFF
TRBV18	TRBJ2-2	CASSPRQDSNTGELFF
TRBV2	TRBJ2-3	CASKIKPSTDTQYF
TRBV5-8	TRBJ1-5	CASIRRGTENIQPQHF
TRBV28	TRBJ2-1	CASSSREGVVLGEQFF
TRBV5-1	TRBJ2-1	CASSLTSGDNEQFF
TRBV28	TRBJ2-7	CASSRPQGSYEQYF
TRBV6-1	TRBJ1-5	CASSESRQGLQPQHF
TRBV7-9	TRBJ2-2	CASSLGSGNTGELFF
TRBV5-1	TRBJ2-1	CASSLASEGGTYNEQFF
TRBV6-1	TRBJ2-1	CASATGGTYNEQFF